The next 14 T cell receptor beta chains were all read from a single sample in a study of T cells in Graves' hyperthyroidism and ophthalmopathy. Amplification of TCR beta CDR3 regions used RNA as the template. TCR CDR3 regions were first amplified by RT-PCR with HTBI primers. One entry per CDR3 protein, called by TCRdb with MiXCR from the multiplex PCR reads. The sample lists some 460,000 distinct CDR3 sequences, 15% to 19% occurring once. Sequencing was done on a sample of blood. Receptor source: a young woman with Graves' hyperthyroidism.

This clonotype has ten or more counts. The genes are TRBV6-5 and TRBJ1-1, with 10 nucleotides matching TRBD1. Germline-derived CDR1 and CDR2 are MNHEY and SVGAGI. The CDR3 runs 17 residues. Losses at the gene ends were 0 bases for V and 3 bases for J; bases not matched to a gene: 7. CDR3: CASSYSSGQGLYTEAFF. The CDR3 DNA is TGTGCCAGCAGTTACTCGTCGGGACAGGGGTTGTACACTGAAGCTTTCTTT.

There are many counts of this clonotype. J is TRBJ1-5 and V is TRBV28, with D unclear. Germline V gene data show CDR1 as MDHEN and CDR2 as SYDVKM. The V and J ends lost 0 bases and 0 bases respectively, with 9 bases between them. The CDR3 spans 16 residues. CDR3 loop: CASSLCAVYSNQPQHF. The CDR3 DNA reads TGTGCCAGCAGTTTATGCGCAGTTTATAGCAATCAGCCCCAGCATTTT. The entire variable domain, with the rest obtained from reference TRBV28 and TRBJ1-5, is as follows: DVKVTQSSRYLVKRTGEKVFLECVQDMDHENMFWYRQDPGLGLRLIYFSYDVKMKEKGDIPEGYSVSREKKERFSLILESASTNQTSMYLCASSLCAVYSNQPQHFGDGTRLSIL.

The J gene is TRBJ1-4, the V gene TRBV6-1; D is unclear. The CDR3 has 15 amino acids. Trimming shortened V by 2 bases and J by 0 bases, and 7 bases separated the two germline ends. Germline CDR1 reads MNHNS; CDR2 reads SASEGT. The chain's CDR3 is CASSEYTTTNEKLFF. The CDR3 nucleotides are TGTGCCAGCAGTGAATATACAACAACTAATGAAAAACTGTTTTTT.

This clonotype was seen many times. J is TRBJ2-5 and V is TRBV10-2; 7 positions match TRBD2. Trimming cost V 4 bases and J 3 bases; bases outside gene matches: 8. The CDR3 has 15 amino acids. In germline, CDR1 is WSHSY, CDR2 SAAADI. This chain's CDR3 is CASSALGRGEETQYF. CDR3 in DNA: TGCGCCAGCAGTGCCCTGGGTCGGGGGGAAGAGACCCAGTACTTC.

This clonotype was detected ten times or more. This chain's CDR3 is CASSLLRPLHEQYF. DNA of the CDR3: TGTGCCAGCAGTTTATTAAGACCTCTCCACGAGCAGTACTTC. This sequence joins TRBV12-3 or TRBV12-4 and TRBJ2-7; D is uncertain. The CDR3 is made up of 14 amino acids. Trimming cost V 2 bases and J 5 bases, with 13 bases left between them.

This clonotype showed up many times. V usage is TRBV5-1 and J usage is TRBJ1-2, with 8 bases matching TRBD1. This CDR3 comprises 14 residues. The V gene's germline CDR1 is SGHRS and CDR2 YFSETQ. Trimming took 5 bases from V and 9 from J; bases not matched to a gene: 12. As DNA, the CDR3 is TGCGCCAGCAGTCCGACAACAGGGGGAGGTAGCTACACCTTC. Its translation: CASSPTTGGGSYTF.

This clonotype has at least ten counts. The chain has TRBV5-8 and TRBJ2-1, with 11 bases aligning to TRBD2. The CDR3 loop spans 15 amino acids. The trim removed 4 bases at V and 3 bases at J, leaving 3 bases unmatched. Germline V lookup: CDR1 SGHTS, CDR2 YDEGEE. CDR3 nucleotide sequence: TGTGCCAGCAGCCACCTAGCGGGAGGCTACAATGAGCAGTTCTTC. Translating it yields CASSHLAGGYNEQFF.

This clonotype was detected ten times or more. This chain connects TRBV3-1 to TRBJ2-1, with a possible D match to TRBD2 (6 bases). The CDR3 extends over 15 amino acids. V was clipped by 1 base and J by 4 bases, with 11 bases between them. From germline, CDR1 is LGHDT and CDR2 YNNKEL (reference sequence). Here the CDR3 reads CASSQGTGTYNEQFF. CDR3 DNA: TGTGCCAGCAGCCAAGGAACGGGGACTTACAATGAGCAGTTCTTC.

The V gene is TRBV2, the J gene TRBJ2-3; D not resolved. Trimming took off 6 bases at V and 2 bases at J, with 21 bases between the two ends. Germline assignment: CDR1 SNHLY and CDR2 FYNNEI. The CDR3 is 17 amino acids. CDR3 region: CASRTRGRSRITDTQYF. The CDR3 nucleotides read TGTGCCAGCAGGACACGCGGACGCTCGCGTATCACAGATACGCAGTATTTT.

The rearrangement links TRBV4-1 to TRBJ2-2; 8 nucleotides match TRBD2. From germline, CDR1 is MGHRA and CDR2 YSYEKL. This CDR3 region has 18 residues. The trim removed 0 bases at V and 3 bases at J, leaving 9 bases unmatched. CDR3 sequence (DNA): TGCGCCAGCAGCCAAGAATGGCCGGAAGCGGGGGACACCGGGGAGCTGTTTTTT. As protein: CASSQEWPEAGDTGELFF.

This clonotype came up many times. The chain joins TRBV3-1 to TRBJ1-2, with D hard to call. CDR3 size: 14 residues. V was clipped by 2 bases and J by 4 bases, with 11 bases between them. The V gene's germline CDR1 is LGHDT and CDR2 YNNKEL (reference sequence). The CDR3 nucleotides read TGTGCCAGCAGCCAATTCCAGTCTACCTATGGCTACACCTTC. Protein sequence: CASSQFQSTYGYTF.

This clonotype has at least ten counts. The V and J genes are TRBV7-2 and TRBJ1-5; D gene uncertain. Trimming pared 2 bases from V and 0 bases from J, leaving 5 bases between. The CDR3 totals 14 residues. From germline, CDR1 is SGHTA and CDR2 FQGNSA. CDR3 region: CASSLFASNQPQHF. The CDR3 DNA is TGTGCCAGCAGCTTATTCGCTAGCAATCAGCCCCAGCATTTT.

V is TRBV7-2 and J is TRBJ2-5; TRBD2 aligns across 13 bases. Germline-derived CDR1 and CDR2 are SGHTA and FQGNSA. The CDR3 consists of 19 residues. Trimming took 5 bases from V and 2 from J; bases not matched to a gene: 14. This CDR3 reads CASSPDSGLAGVEQETQYF. Here the CDR3 DNA reads TGTGCCAGCAGCCCCGATAGTGGACTAGCGGGGGTAGAACAAGAGACCCAGTACTTC.

V and J are TRBV24-1 and TRBJ2-1; tentatively, D is TRBD2 (5 bases). Germline V lookup: CDR1 KGHDR, CDR2 SFDVKD. Trimming removed 5 bases at V and 7 bases at J, with 17 bases between. This CDR3 region has 15 residues. The CDR3, as DNA: TGTGCCACCAGTGGCTCTAGCAACCTTCGAAATGAGCAGTTCTTC. Translating gives CATSGSSNLRNEQFF.